The 30 T cell receptor beta chains presented below share a single source sample, sequenced in a study of cytomegalovirus exposure and HLA in healthy donors. The PCR ran on 60 Vbeta and 13 Jbeta primers. Assay used: immunoSEQ multiplex PCR; TCRdb lists only in-frame clones, some missing. This sample yields about 120,000 clones, of which around two thirds are seen a single time; nearly 9.5% belongs to the top ten. The sample was PBMCs. The receptor source for this set is a middle-aged woman in good health and CMV-seropositive.

The V call is TRBV5-1, the J call TRBJ2-7; a weak D match, TRBD2 (5 bases). Trimming shortened V by 4 bases and J by 6 bases, and 14 bases separated the two germline ends. Germline V gene data show CDR1 as SGHRS and CDR2 as YFSETQ. This CDR3 region has 13 residues. In DNA, the CDR3 is TGCGCCAGCAGCCCAGTGTTGAGGGCCGAGCAGTACTTC. Its translation: CASSPVLRAEQYF.

The chain employs TRBV5-4 and TRBJ2-5; no definite D call. Judging by the DNA end, TRBJ2-7 fits better; the J call may be wrong. The CDR3 is 12 amino acids. Germline loops: CDR1 SGHNT, CDR2 YYREEE (reference sequence). In DNA, the CDR3 is TGTGCCAGCAGCTTGGATTTGCACGAGCAGTACTTC. It is translated as CASSLDLHEQYF.

This chain links TRBV7-2 with TRBJ2-3; 11 bases map to TRBD2. V shed 7 bases, J shed 9 bases, and the junction held 9 bases outside the gene matches. The CDR3 is 14 amino acids. Per germline, CDR1 SGHTA and CDR2 FQGNSA. The CDR3 is CASTILAGELTQYF. Here the CDR3 DNA reads TGTGCCAGCACCATACTAGCGGGAGAGCTCACGCAGTATTTT. Full variable domain (rest looked up from reference TRBV7-2 and TRBJ2-3): GAGVSQSPSNKVTEKGKDVELRCDPISGHTALYWYRQSLGQGLEFLIYFQGNSAPDKSGLPSDRFSAERTGGSVSTLTIQRTQQEDSAVYLCASTILAGELTQYFGPGTRLTVL.

The V call is TRBV13, the J call TRBJ2-7; 7 bases align to TRBD2. The CDR3 totals 16 residues. CDR1 is PRHDT and CDR2 is FYEKMQ in the germline V gene (reference sequence). V lost 6 bases to trimming and J lost 3 bases; unmatched junction nucleotides: 14. CDR3: CASRCRAREINYEQYF. CDR3 sequence (DNA): TGTGCCAGCAGATGTCGAGCGCGGGAGATTAACTACGAGCAGTACTTC.

In nucleotides, the CDR3 is TGTGCCTGGTCAGCCGGGAACTATTTTCTTGAAGCTTTCTTT. Its translation: CAWSAGNYFLEAFF. This sequence joins TRBV30 and TRBJ1-1; D is unclear. The germline CDR1 and CDR2 sequences are GTSNPN and SVGIG (reference sequence). The V end lost 5 bases, the J end lost 7 bases, and 20 bases lay between the germline ends. The CDR3 covers 14 residues.

The DNA of the CDR3 is TGTGCCAGCACCCCTCTCGGCTACGAGCAGTACTTC. This gives the protein CASTPLGYEQYF. The chain joins TRBV2 to TRBJ2-7; no clear D gene. The CDR3 covers 12 residues. Germline CDR1 and CDR2: SNHLY and FYNNEI. The V and J ends lost 7 bases and 3 bases respectively, with 10 bases between them.

The CDR3 reads CASTADLGASYNEQFF. In nucleotides, the CDR3 is TGTGCCAGCACCGCCGACTTGGGGGCCTCCTACAATGAGCAGTTCTTC. The gene calls are TRBV2 and TRBJ2-1; the D gene is possibly TRBD1 (6 bases). The V gene's germline CDR1 is SNHLY and CDR2 FYNNEI. The V gene lost 7 bases and the J gene lost 0 bases, with 16 bases spanning the gap. The CDR3 covers 16 residues.

This clone was seen only a few times. The rearrangement links TRBV19 to TRBJ2-2, with 9 bases that match TRBD2. The CDR3 totals 14 residues. The J segment lost 7 bases and the V segment lost 8 bases, leaving 8 bases of the junction unmatched. Germline values: CDR1 LNHDA, CDR2 SQIVND (reference sequence). The CDR3 loop reads CASWGLARFGELFF. The CDR3 coding sequence is TGTGCCAGTTGGGGACTAGCCCGCTTCGGGGAGCTGTTTTTT. The full variable domain, with the rest looked up from reference TRBV19 and TRBJ2-2, is DGGITQSPKYLFRKEGQNVTLSCEQNLNHDAMYWYRQDPGQGLRLIYYSQIVNDFQKGDIAEGYSVSREKKESFPLTVTSAQKNPTAFYLCASWGLARFGELFFGEGSRLTVL.

The genes are TRBV5-1 and TRBJ2-4; the match to TRBD1 covers 10 bases. The J segment lost 6 bases and the V segment lost 0 bases, leaving 6 bases of the junction unmatched. Germline V lookup: CDR1 SGHRS, CDR2 YFSETQ. The CDR3 contains 16 residues. As DNA, the CDR3 is TGCGCCAGCAGCTTGGGGGGACAGGGGTTATTAAACATTCAGTACTTC. Its protein product is CASSLGGQGLLNIQYF.

The table lists this clone with a few counts. CDR3 loop: CASSLAPYQPQHF. The CDR3 nucleotides are TGTGCCAGCAGCTTAGCCCCATATCAGCCCCAGCATTTT. The gene calls are TRBV7-8 and TRBJ1-5; D remains ambiguous. V was shortened by 0 bases and J by 5 bases, with 5 bases between the two germline ends. Germline CDR1 reads SGHVS; CDR2 reads FQNEAQ. CDR3 length equals 13 residues.

This clone has more than one count but fewer than ten. The J gene is TRBJ1-1, the V gene TRBV5-6; tentatively, D is TRBD1 (5 bases). CDR1 is SGHDT and CDR2 is YYEEEE in the germline V gene. V was cut by 1 base and J by 3 bases, with 13 bases left in between. The CDR3 length is 15 residues. This chain's CDR3 is CASSLNYWGDTEAFF. For the CDR3, the DNA is TGTGCCAGCAGCTTGAATTATTGGGGGGACACTGAAGCTTTCTTT.

This chain links TRBV5-1 with TRBJ2-1; 8 bases map to TRBD1. Germline V gives CDR1 SGHRS, CDR2 YFSETQ. V gave up 0 bases and J gave up 4 bases; unmatched junction bases: 12. This CDR3 spans 18 amino acids. CDR3 loop: CASSLDRQGTQGYNEQFF. CDR3 coding DNA: TGCGCCAGCAGCTTGGATCGACAGGGGACCCAGGGGTACAATGAGCAGTTCTTC.

The V call is TRBV19, the J call TRBJ2-2; possible D gene TRBD1, 6 bases. CDR3 length: 15 residues. CDR1 LNHDA and CDR2 SQIVND come from the germline V gene (reference sequence). V was clipped by 4 bases and J by 3 bases, with 12 bases between them. DNA for the CDR3: TGTGCCAGTAGTAGCAGGGACAAAGACACCGGGGAGCTGTTTTTT. Protein sequence: CASSSRDKDTGELFF.

With regard to this clone: One end of the junction varies from germline; a read error may be responsible. The chain recombines TRBV2 with TRBJ2-1; weak D call: TRBD1 (5 bases). From germline, CDR1 is SNHLY and CDR2 FYNNEI. The CDR3 totals 14 residues. The CDR3 DNA reads as TGTGCCAGGAGTGATAGGGGCTCCTACAATGAGCAGTTCTTC. Protein product: CARSDRGSYNEQFF.

The J gene is TRBJ2-1, the V gene TRBV23-1, with TRBD2 as a possible D gene (6 bases). TRBV23-1 is an open reading frame, and its role is uncertain. The CDR3 consists of 18 residues. Between the trimmed V and J ends, which lost 4 bases and 0 bases, there was a span of 19 bases. The DNA for the CDR3 is TGCGCCAGCAGTCCCTATCAGCGGGTCCCAAGCTCCTACAATGAGCAGTTCTTC. Translation gives CASSPYQRVPSSYNEQFF.

The J gene is TRBJ2-3, the V gene TRBV7-6; 7 bases align to TRBD1. Germline V gene data show CDR1 as SGHVS and CDR2 as FNYEAQ. This CDR3 has 14 residues. The V and J ends lost 5 bases and 3 bases, in that order; junction bases with no gene match: 5. This CDR3 is CASSQGVWTDTQYF. The CDR3 DNA reads as TGTGCCAGCAGCCAGGGGGTCTGGACAGATACGCAGTATTTT.

As DNA, the CDR3 is TGTGCCAGCAGCGGGACAGGGACTTTTGGCTACACCTTC. As protein: CASSGTGTFGYTF. The rearrangement links TRBV2 to TRBJ1-2; 9 positions agree with TRBD1. The CDR3 has 13 amino acids. Germline loops: CDR1 SNHLY, CDR2 FYNNEI. V shed 6 bases and J 7 bases; nucleotides not matched to a gene: 6.

This clone came up a few times. The chain employs TRBV11-2 and TRBJ2-7; 8 positions match TRBD2. The CDR3 contains 17 residues. J gave up 2 bases and V 4 bases, and 13 bases lay outside the gene matches. Germline V CDR1 and CDR2: SGHAT, FQNNGV. This chain's CDR3 is CASSYLGLASRTYEQYF. In DNA form, the CDR3 reads TGTGCCAGCAGCTACCTTGGACTAGCCAGTCGAACCTACGAGCAGTACTTC.

V usage is TRBV7-9 and J usage is TRBJ1-1; the D is unclear. V was cut by 4 bases and J by 6 bases, with 9 bases left in between. There are 12 residues in the CDR3. Looked up from germline, CDR1 is SEHNR and CDR2 is FQNEAQ (reference sequence). The chain's CDR3 is CASSSYIPEAFF. CDR3 DNA sequence: TGTGCCAGCAGCTCCTATATCCCTGAAGCTTTCTTT.

V gene TRBV5-6 combines with J gene TRBJ2-3; 8 nucleotides match TRBD2. J gave up 5 bases and V 0 bases, and 2 bases lay outside the gene matches. CDR3 length: 14 amino acids. The germline V gene has CDR1 SGHDT and CDR2 YYEEEE. Here the CDR3 reads CASSLGLAGDTQYF. The CDR3 DNA is TGTGCCAGCAGCTTGGGGCTAGCGGGAGATACGCAGTATTTT.

The V gene is TRBV27, the J gene TRBJ1-4; tentatively, D is TRBD1 (6 bases). The V end was cut by 0 bases, the J end by 7 bases, with 9 bases between. CDR3 size: 14 residues. Germline V CDR1 and CDR2: MNHEY, SMNVEV (reference sequence). CDR3 loop: CASSLSGGIEKLFF. DNA for the CDR3: TGTGCCAGCAGTTTATCAGGGGGAATTGAAAAACTGTTTTTT.

This chain links TRBV30 with TRBJ2-4; TRBD2 matches at 7 bases. The trim removed 2 bases at V and 5 bases at J, leaving 6 bases unmatched. The CDR3 extends over 14 amino acids. Germline lookup yields CDR1 GTSNPN and CDR2 SVGIG (reference sequence). The CDR3 nucleotides read TGTGCCTGGAGTCATCCTGGACTAGAAAACATTCAGTACTTC. Residues: CAWSHPGLENIQYF.

V and J are TRBV7-8 and TRBJ2-7, with 10 bases aligning to TRBD1. V shed 11 bases, J shed 3 bases, and the junction held 4 bases outside the gene matches. Germline loops: CDR1 SGHVS, CDR2 FQNEAQ. CDR3 length: 12 amino acids. The CDR3 region is CASRDRGYEQYF. The CDR3 region has the DNA TGTGCCTCCCGGGACAGGGGCTACGAGCAGTACTTC.

This clone was seen only a few times. The chain employs TRBV27 and TRBJ2-3; a weak D match, TRBD2 (6 bases). CDR1 MNHEY and CDR2 SMNVEV come from the germline V gene (reference sequence). The V gene lost 2 bases and the J gene lost 3 bases, with 15 bases spanning the gap. The CDR3 sequence is 16 residues long. DNA of the CDR3: TGTGCCAGCAGTTTAAGGGGAACGGAGGGGACAGATACGCAGTATTTT. Its translation is CASSLRGTEGTDTQYF.

The gene calls are TRBV7-8 and TRBJ1-1; D gene uncertain. Germline V gives CDR1 SGHVS, CDR2 FQNEAQ. The CDR3 contains 14 residues. Trimming shortened V by 1 base and J by 5 bases, and 11 bases separated the two germline ends. The CDR3 region is CASSLEARRTEAFF. CDR3 DNA: TGTGCCAGCAGCTTAGAAGCAAGGCGGACTGAAGCTTTCTTT.

J is TRBJ2-3 and V is TRBV11-1, with TRBD2 identical over 7 bases. The germline CDR1 and CDR2 sequences are SGHAT and FQDESV (reference sequence). The CDR3 sequence is 14 residues long. With 2 bases clipped from V and 2 bases from J, the junction kept 1 base outside the gene matches. CDR3 bases: TGTGCCAGCAGCTTACTAGCGGACACAGATACGCAGTATTTT. This translates into CASSLLADTDTQYF. The whole variable domain, filled in from reference TRBV11-1 and TRBJ2-3, reads EAEVAQSPRYKITEKSQAVAFWCDPISGHATLYWYRQILGQGPELLVQFQDESVVDDSQLPKDRFSAERLKGVDSTLKIQPAELGDSAMYLCASSLLADTDTQYFGPGTRLTVL.

The chain joins TRBV21-1 to TRBJ2-7; the table's D call, TRBD2, has no DNA check behind it. TRBV21-1 is a pseudogene. The CDR3 loop spans 15 amino acids. CDR3 DNA: TGTGCCAGCAGCCACAAAGGCGGGACTTCCTACGAGCAGTACTTC. It encodes CASSHKGGTSYEQYF.

This clone was detected only once. This chain uses TRBV27 with TRBJ1-1, with D perhaps TRBD1 (5 bases). Trimming left V 3 bases short and J 5 bases short, with 10 bases between. Germline CDR1 MNHEY, CDR2 SMNVEV (reference sequence). The CDR3 consists of 13 residues. The CDR3 region is CASSLGGMTEAFF. As DNA, the CDR3 is TGTGCCAGCAGTTTGGGGGGGATGACTGAAGCTTTCTTT.

The chain carries TRBV11-1 and TRBJ1-2; D gene ambiguous. Trimming took 4 bases from V and 8 from J, leaving 17 bases between them. CDR3 length: 14 amino acids. Per germline, CDR1 SGHAT and CDR2 FQDESV (reference sequence). Here the CDR3 DNA reads TGTGCCAGCAGCTCTTCCAGAGGGATGCGAGGCTACACCTTC. Encoded protein: CASSSSRGMRGYTF.

The chain links TRBV5-6 to TRBJ2-1; possibly TRBD2 for D (5 bases). This CDR3 spans 16 amino acids. Germline V gives CDR1 SGHDT, CDR2 YYEEEE. The V end was cut by 2 bases, the J end by 0 bases, with 12 bases between. CDR3 nucleotides: TGTGCCAGCAGCTTTCGGGAACCCAACTCCTACAATGAGCAGTTCTTC. Translating gives CASSFREPNSYNEQFF.